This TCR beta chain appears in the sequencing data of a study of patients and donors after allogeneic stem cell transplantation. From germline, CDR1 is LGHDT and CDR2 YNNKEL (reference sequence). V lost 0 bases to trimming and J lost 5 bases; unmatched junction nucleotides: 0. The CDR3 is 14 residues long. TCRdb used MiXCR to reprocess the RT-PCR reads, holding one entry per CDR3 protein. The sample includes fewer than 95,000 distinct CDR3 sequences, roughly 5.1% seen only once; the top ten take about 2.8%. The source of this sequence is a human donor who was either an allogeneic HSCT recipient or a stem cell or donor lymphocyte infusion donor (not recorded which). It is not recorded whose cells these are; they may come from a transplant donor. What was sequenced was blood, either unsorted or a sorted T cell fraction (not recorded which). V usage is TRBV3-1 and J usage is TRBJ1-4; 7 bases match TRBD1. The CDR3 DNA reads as TGTGCCAGCAGCCAAGAGACAGGGAATGAAAAACTGTTTTTT. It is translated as CASSQETGNEKLFF.